This T cell receptor (beta chain) was retrieved from a study of CD8 T cells in ankylosing spondylitis. TCR beta libraries were made by quantitative 5'-RACE with molecular barcodes. In TCRdb, the 5' RACE reads were re-called with MiXCR into one record per CDR3 protein. The data show a few hundred thousand distinct CDR3 sequences, roughly 13% seen once. Regarding this clonotype: Its cognate antigen is unknown.

General observations from the study: Characteristic of ankylosing spondylitis blood, it appeared, was a TCR beta motif comprising about eight highly homologous variants. In the blood and synovial fluid of reactive arthritis, some motif variants had been previously reported.

CDR3 length: 15 residues. V lost 3 bases, J lost 0 bases, and 9 bases lay in between. CDR1 DFQATT and CDR2 SNEGSKA come from the germline V gene (reference sequence). The chain couples TRBV20-1 to TRBJ2-6; possible D gene TRBD1, 5 bases. The TCR comes from a male donor with ankylosing spondylitis. What was sequenced was blood, either unsorted or a sorted T cell fraction (not recorded which). This CDR3 reads CSASRQNSGANVLTF. The CDR3 DNA is TGCAGTGCTAGTCGACAGAACTCTGGGGCCAACGTCCTGACTTTC.